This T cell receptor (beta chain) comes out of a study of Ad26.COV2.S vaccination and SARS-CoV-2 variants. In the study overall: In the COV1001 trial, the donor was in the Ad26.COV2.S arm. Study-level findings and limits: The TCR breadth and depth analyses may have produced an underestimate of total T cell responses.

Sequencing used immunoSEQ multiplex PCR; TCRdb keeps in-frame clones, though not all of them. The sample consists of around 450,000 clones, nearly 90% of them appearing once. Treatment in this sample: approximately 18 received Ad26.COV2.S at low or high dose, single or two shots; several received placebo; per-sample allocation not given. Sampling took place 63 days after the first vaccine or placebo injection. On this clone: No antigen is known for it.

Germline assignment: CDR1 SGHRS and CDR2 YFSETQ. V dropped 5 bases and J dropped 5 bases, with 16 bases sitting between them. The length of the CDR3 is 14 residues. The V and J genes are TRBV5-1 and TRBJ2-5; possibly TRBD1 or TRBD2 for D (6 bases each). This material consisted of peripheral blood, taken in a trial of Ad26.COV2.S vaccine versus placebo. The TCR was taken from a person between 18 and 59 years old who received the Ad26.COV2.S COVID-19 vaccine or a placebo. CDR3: CASSSPMGGETQYF. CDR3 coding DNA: TGCGCCAGCAGTTCCCCTATGGGGGGCGAGACCCAGTACTTC.